This record covers a single T cell receptor (beta chain). Its antigen remains unidentified. The CDR3 is 15 residues long. The germline V gene has CDR1 SGDLS and CDR2 YYNGEE. With 4 bases clipped from V and 8 bases from J, the junction kept 11 bases outside the gene matches. The data stem from a study of T-cell memory formation after mild COVID-19. TCRdb re-called the 5' RACE reads with MiXCR, one entry per CDR3 protein. The table lists fewer than 400,000 distinct CDR3 sequences, under 15% of them singletons. Findings of the study overall: Contracting CD4+ clones sat mainly in CM and EM; CD8+ in EMRA. Some responding clones appeared in pre-infection memory, suggesting cross-reactive memory joined.

V gene TRBV9 combines with J gene TRBJ1-2, with 10 bases identical to TRBD1. Sequencing used PBMCs or a T cell subset sorted from them (not recorded which). The receptor's source is a man in his late teens or twenties who had mild COVID-19 (a few samples of this study predate the infection). Cell type and time point are not known. Here the CDR3 reads CASSTTGTGAEGYTF. In DNA, the CDR3 is TGTGCCAGCAGCACCACCGGGACAGGGGCGGAGGGCTACACCTTC.